What follows are 11 T cell receptor beta chains derived from one specimen sequenced in a study of cytomegalovirus exposure and HLA in healthy donors (dated by TCRdb to 2016 to 2017). Library creation used the immunoSEQ multiplex PCR assay. The multiplex PCR relied on a mix of 60 forward primers for TCR Vbeta segments and 13 reverse primers for TCR Jbeta segments. TCRdb limited this immuneACCESS table to in-frame rearrangements with V and J called. A share of clones is missing; checked studies link under half to unresolved V genes, and the rest is unexplained. In all, the sample holds 150,000 to 200,000 clones, and about 83% of those were seen once. The ten largest account for approximately 0.85% of the sample. Material: PBMCs. The receptors stem from a woman younger than 45 in good health and CMV-seronegative.

The rearrangement joins TRBV7-2 to TRBJ2-5, with TRBD1 identical over 7 bases. Trimming cost V 7 bases and J 4 bases; bases outside gene matches: 9. From germline, CDR1 is SGHTA and CDR2 FQGNSA. CDR3 length: 14 amino acids. CDR3 coding DNA: TGTGCCAGCAACCGACAGGGACGTAGAGAGACCCAGTACTTC. Amino acid sequence: CASNRQGRRETQYF.

The chain has TRBV6-1 and TRBJ1-2, with D perhaps matching TRBD1 (5 bases). CDR3 size: 13 residues. Trimming shortened V by 7 bases and J by 4 bases, and 13 bases separated the two germline ends. Germline lookup yields CDR1 MNHNS and CDR2 SASEGT. In nucleotides, the CDR3 is TGTGCCAGCACCCAGGGAGGGGTCTATGGCTACACCTTC. Amino acids: CASTQGGVYGYTF.

The V call is TRBV13, the J call TRBJ2-7; maybe TRBD2 (5 bases). Germline CDR1 is PRHDT and CDR2 is FYEKMQ (reference sequence). With 3 bases removed from V and 7 bases from J, the gap between germline ends came to 7 bases. The CDR3 covers 11 residues. The CDR3 nucleotides are TGTGCCAGCAGCTTTCGGGGTGAGCAGTACTTC. Protein sequence: CASSFRGEQYF.

This rearrangement joins TRBV5-6 to TRBJ1-1, with D unclear. CDR3 size: 13 residues. V lost 3 bases and J 1 base, leaving 7 bases between the germline ends. Germline loops: CDR1 SGHDT, CDR2 YYEEEE. CDR3 nucleotides: TGTGCCAGCAGCTCGACACCGAACACTGAAGCTTTCTTT. It specifies CASSSTPNTEAFF.

Of note for this clone: The sample holds other DNA sequences that translate to the same CDR3. This rearrangement joins TRBV5-1 to TRBJ2-1; TRBD2 is a possible D gene (6 bases). CDR1 and CDR2 (germline): SGHRS, YFSETQ. The CDR3 runs to 16 residues. Trimming removed 4 bases at V and 4 bases at J, with 18 bases between. CDR3 protein: CASSPTRLGGYNEQFF. CDR3 coding DNA: TGCGCCAGCAGCCCGACGCGGTTGGGGGGTTACAATGAGCAGTTCTTC.

The CDR3 sequence: CASSRDRGGLSNQPQHF. The DNA for the CDR3 is TGTGCCAGCAGCCGTGACAGGGGGGGTTTGAGCAATCAGCCCCAGCATTTT. V usage is TRBV4-2 and J usage is TRBJ1-5; 9 bases map to TRBD1. Germline CDR1 LGHNA, CDR2 YNFKEQ. This CDR3 is 17 amino acids long. The J segment lost 1 base and the V segment lost 4 bases, leaving 8 bases of the junction unmatched.

In regard to this clone: The same CDR3 arises from other DNA sequences in this sample as well. This chain links TRBV21-1 with TRBJ1-5; the table's D call of TRBD1 was not tested on the DNA. TRBV21-1 counts as a pseudogene. This CDR3 has 13 residues. CDR3 residues: CASLGVSNQPQHF. CDR3 in DNA: TGTGCCAGCCTGGGCGTGAGCAATCAGCCCCAGCATTTT.

The V gene is TRBV10-3, the J gene TRBJ2-3; 9 nucleotides match TRBD2. The CDR3 loop spans 16 amino acids. V lost 3 bases and J lost 1; bases outside the gene matches: 5. Per the germline V gene, CDR1 is ENHRY and CDR2 is SYGVKD. The CDR3 region has the DNA TGTGCCATCAGTGAAAGCATAGCGGGGGGCACAGATACGCAGTATTTT. It yields the protein CAISESIAGGTDTQYF.

This clone occurred a few times. This chain joins TRBV2 and TRBJ1-5; 11 bases are shared with TRBD1. This CDR3 contains 15 residues. Germline V gives CDR1 SNHLY, CDR2 FYNNEI. Trimming at V came to 6 bases and at J to 6 bases, leaving 7 bases not matched to a gene. The chain's CDR3 is CASRGDRGFGQPQHF. The CDR3 nucleotides read TGTGCCAGCAGGGGGGACAGGGGGTTCGGTCAGCCCCAGCATTTT.

The chain recombines TRBV29-1 with TRBJ1-4, with TRBD1 as a possible D gene (5 bases). CDR3 length: 13 amino acids. The germline V gene encodes CDR1 SQVTM and CDR2 ANQGSEA. V was clipped by 4 bases and J by 8 bases, with 14 bases between them. CDR3 in DNA: TGCAGCGTTGGGGCAGGGCAGGGAGAAAAACTGTTTTTT. Translation gives CSVGAGQGEKLFF. Variable domain in full (rest from reference TRBV29-1 and TRBJ1-4): SAVISQKPSRDICQRGTSLTIQCQVDSQVTMMFWYRQQPGQSLTLIATANQGSEATYESGFVIDKFPISRPNLTFSTLTVSNMSPEDSSIYLCSVGAGQGEKLFFGSGTQLSVL.

This sequence joins TRBV15 and TRBJ1-2, with D perhaps TRBD1 (6 bases). CDR3 length: 15 residues. Trimming removed 3 bases from V and 1 base from J, with 12 bases in between. CDR1 and CDR2 from the germline V gene are LNHNV and YYDKDF (reference sequence). CDR3 coding DNA: TGTGCCACCAGCAGCCGCAGGGGCCTTAACTATGGCTACACCTTC. Translated: CATSSRRGLNYGYTF.